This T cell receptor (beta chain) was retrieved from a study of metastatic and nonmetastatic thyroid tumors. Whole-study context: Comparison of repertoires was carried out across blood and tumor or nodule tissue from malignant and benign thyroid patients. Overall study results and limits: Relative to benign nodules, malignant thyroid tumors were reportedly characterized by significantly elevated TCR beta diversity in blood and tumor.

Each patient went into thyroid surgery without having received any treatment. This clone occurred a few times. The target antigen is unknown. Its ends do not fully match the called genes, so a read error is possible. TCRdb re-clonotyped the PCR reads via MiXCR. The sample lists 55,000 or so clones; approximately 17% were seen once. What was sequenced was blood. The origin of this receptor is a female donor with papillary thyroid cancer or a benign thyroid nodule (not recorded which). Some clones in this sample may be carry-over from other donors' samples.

This chain's CDR3 is CSSSRTGNQPQHF. The CDR3 nucleotides read TGTTCCAGCAGTCGTACAGGGAATCAGCCCCAGCATTTT. V usage is TRBV28 and J usage is TRBJ1-5; TRBD1 is a possible D gene (6 bases). This CDR3 spans 13 amino acids. Germline V CDR1 and CDR2: MDHEN, SYDVKM. Supplemented by reference TRBV28 and TRBJ1-5, the full variable domain reads DVKVTQSSRYLVKRTGEKVFLECVQDMDHENMFWYRQDPGLGLRLIYFSYDVKMKEKGDIPEGYSVSREKKERFSLILESASTNQTSMYLCSSSRTGNQPQHFGDGTRLSIL.